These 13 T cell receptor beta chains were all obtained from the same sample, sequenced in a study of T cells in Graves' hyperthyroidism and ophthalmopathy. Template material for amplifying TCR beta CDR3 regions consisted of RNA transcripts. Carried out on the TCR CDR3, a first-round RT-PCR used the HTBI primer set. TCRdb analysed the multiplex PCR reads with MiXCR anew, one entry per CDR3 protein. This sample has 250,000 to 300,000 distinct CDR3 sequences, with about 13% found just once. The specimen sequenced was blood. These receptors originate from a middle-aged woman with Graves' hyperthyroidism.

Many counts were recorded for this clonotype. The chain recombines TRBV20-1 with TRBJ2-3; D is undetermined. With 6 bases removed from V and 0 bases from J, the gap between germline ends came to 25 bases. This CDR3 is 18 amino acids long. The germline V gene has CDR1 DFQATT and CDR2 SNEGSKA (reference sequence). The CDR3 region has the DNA TGCAGTGCCCAACTTCTAGATTCCCTCAGTTCTAGCACAGATACGCAGTATTTT. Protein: CSAQLLDSLSSSTDTQYF.

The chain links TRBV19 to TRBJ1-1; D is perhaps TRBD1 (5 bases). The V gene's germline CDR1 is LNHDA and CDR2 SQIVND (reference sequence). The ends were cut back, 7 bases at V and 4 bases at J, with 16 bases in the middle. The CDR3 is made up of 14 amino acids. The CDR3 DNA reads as TGTGCCAGTACCCGAGCTCGCGGGGGCACTGAAGCTTTCTTT. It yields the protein CASTRARGGTEAFF.

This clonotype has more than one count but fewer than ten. The CDR3: CASPSGVAGNTIYF. DNA of the CDR3: TGTGCCAGCCCGAGTGGGGTCGCCGGAAACACCATATATTTT. The gene calls are TRBV18 and TRBJ1-3; no firm D call. The CDR3 loop spans 14 amino acids. The germline gives CDR1 KGHSH, CDR2 LQKENI. V gave up 8 bases and J gave up 4 bases, with 15 bases separating them.

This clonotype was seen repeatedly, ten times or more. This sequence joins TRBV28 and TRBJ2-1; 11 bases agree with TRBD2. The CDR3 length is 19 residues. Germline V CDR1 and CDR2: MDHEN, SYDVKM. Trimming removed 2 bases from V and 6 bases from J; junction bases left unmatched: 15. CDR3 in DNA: TGTGCCAGCAGTTTAAGTGTAGCGGGAGGGTCCTTAAAACTCAATGAGCAGTTCTTC. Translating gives CASSLSVAGGSLKLNEQFF.

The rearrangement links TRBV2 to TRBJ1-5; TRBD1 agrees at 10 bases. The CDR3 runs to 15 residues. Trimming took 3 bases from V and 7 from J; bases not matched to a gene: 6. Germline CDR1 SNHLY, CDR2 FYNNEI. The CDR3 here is CASSDGTGARQPQHF. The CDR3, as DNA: TGTGCCAGCAGTGATGGGACAGGGGCCAGGCAGCCCCAGCATTTT.

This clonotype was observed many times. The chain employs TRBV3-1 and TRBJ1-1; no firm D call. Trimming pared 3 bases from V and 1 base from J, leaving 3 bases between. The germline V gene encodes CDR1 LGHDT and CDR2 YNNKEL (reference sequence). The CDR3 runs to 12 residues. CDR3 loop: CASSHRNTEAFF. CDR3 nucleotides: TGTGCCAGCAGCCACAGGAACACTGAAGCTTTCTTT. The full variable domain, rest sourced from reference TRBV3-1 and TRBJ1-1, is DTAVSQTPKYLVTQMGNDKSIKCEQNLGHDTMYWYKQDSKKFLKIMFSYNNKELIINETVPNRFSPKSPDKAHLNLHINSLELGDSAVYFCASSHRNTEAFFGQGTRLTVV.

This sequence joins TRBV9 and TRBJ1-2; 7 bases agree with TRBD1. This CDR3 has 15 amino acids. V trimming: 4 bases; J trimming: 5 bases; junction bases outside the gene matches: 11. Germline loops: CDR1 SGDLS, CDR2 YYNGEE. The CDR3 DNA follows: TGTGCCAGCAGCTTACGAGAGGACAGGAATTATGGCTACACCTTC. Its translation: CASSLREDRNYGYTF.

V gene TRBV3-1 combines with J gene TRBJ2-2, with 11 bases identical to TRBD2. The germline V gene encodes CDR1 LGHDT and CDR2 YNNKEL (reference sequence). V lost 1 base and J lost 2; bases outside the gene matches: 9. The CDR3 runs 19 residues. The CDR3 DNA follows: TGTGCCAGCAGCCAAGGCTTCCCCGGACTAGCGGGCAACACCGGGGAGCTGTTTTTT. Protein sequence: CASSQGFPGLAGNTGELFF.

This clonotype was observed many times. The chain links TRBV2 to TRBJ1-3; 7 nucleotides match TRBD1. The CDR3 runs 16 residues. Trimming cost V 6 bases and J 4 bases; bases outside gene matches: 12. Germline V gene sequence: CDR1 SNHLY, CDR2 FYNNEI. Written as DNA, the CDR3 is TGTGCCAGCAGGCGTACCGGGACAGTCTCCGGAAACACCATATATTTT. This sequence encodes CASRRTGTVSGNTIYF.

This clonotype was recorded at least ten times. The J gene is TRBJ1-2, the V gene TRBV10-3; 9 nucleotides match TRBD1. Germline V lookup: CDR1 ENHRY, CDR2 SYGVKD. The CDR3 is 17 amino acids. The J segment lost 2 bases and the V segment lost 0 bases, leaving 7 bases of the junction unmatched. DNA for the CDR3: TGTGCCATCAGTGAGTCGACGGGACAGGGTACCAACTATGGCTACACCTTC. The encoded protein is CAISESTGQGTNYGYTF.

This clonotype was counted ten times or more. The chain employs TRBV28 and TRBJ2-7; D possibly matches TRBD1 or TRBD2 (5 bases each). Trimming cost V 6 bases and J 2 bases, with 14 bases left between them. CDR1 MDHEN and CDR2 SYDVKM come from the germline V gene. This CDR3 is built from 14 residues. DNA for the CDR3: TGTGCCAGCAGGGCAACCGGGACCACCTACGAGCAGTACTTC. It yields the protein CASRATGTTYEQYF. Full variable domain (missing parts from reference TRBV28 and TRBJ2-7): DVKVTQSSRYLVKRTGEKVFLECVQDMDHENMFWYRQDPGLGLRLIYFSYDVKMKEKGDIPEGYSVSREKKERFSLILESASTNQTSMYLCASRATGTTYEQYFGPGTRLTVT.

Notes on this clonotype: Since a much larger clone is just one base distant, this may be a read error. The DNA for the CDR3 is TGCGCCAGCAGCGGGGACAGGGGTTTCTACAATGAGCAGTACTTC. This encodes CASSGDRGFYNEQYF. The gene calls are TRBV5-1 and TRBJ2-1, with 10 bases fitting TRBD1. The J call could be wrong; TRBJ2-7 is a better fit for the DNA end. Per the germline V gene, CDR1 is SGHRS and CDR2 is YFSETQ. CDR3 length equals 15 residues.

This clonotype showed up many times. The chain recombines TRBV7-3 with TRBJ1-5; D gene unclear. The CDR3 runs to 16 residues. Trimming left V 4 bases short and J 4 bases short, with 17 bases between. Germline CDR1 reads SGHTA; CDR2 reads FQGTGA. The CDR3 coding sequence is TGTGCCAGCAGCTCTGCGGACGCCTGTGGAAATCAGCCCCAGCATTTT. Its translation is CASSSADACGNQPQHF.